A single sample gave rise to the 20 T cell receptor beta chains below, sequenced in a study of blood T cell repertoires in COVID-19. Clones were read by immunoSEQ multiplex PCR, and TCRdb kept only the in-frame ones, dropping some. The table has roughly 13,000 clones, just under 80% seen once. Material for sequencing was peripheral blood. The receptors were sampled from a human donor in a cohort sampled during active COVID-19.

This clone qualifies as medium-sized. This chain joins TRBV6-2 or TRBV6-3 and TRBJ1-5; the match to TRBD1 covers 8 bases. Losses at the gene ends were 5 bases for V and 10 bases for J; bases not matched to a gene: 4. The CDR3 consists of 12 residues. CDR1 MNHEY and CDR2 SVGEGT come from the germline V gene. CDR3 coding DNA: TGTGCCAGCAGTATCCCAGGGGGCCCCCAGCATTTT. Protein product: CASSIPGGPQHF.

The chain is built from TRBV6-5 and TRBJ2-3; 10 nucleotides agree with TRBD2. Germline V gene lookup returns CDR1 MNHEY and CDR2 SVGAGI. The ends lost 4 bases at V and 1 base at J; junction bases unmatched: 2. The length of the CDR3 is 15 residues. The CDR3 sequence is CASSWTSGRTDTQYF. DNA for the CDR3: TGTGCCAGCAGTTGGACTAGCGGCCGCACAGATACGCAGTATTTT.

V gene TRBV10-3 combines with J gene TRBJ1-2, with unresolved D. Germline V gene data show CDR1 as ENHRY and CDR2 as SYGVKD. Trimming left V 1 base short and J 1 base short, with 4 bases between. There are 13 residues in the CDR3. The CDR3 DNA follows: TGTGCCATCAGTGAGTTAATTAACTATGGCTACACCTTC. Translation: CAISELINYGYTF.

This clone was detected a few times. This chain links TRBV5-5 with TRBJ2-3; 8 bases are shared with TRBD1. The CDR3 sequence is 15 residues long. V lost 7 bases to trimming and J lost 3 bases; unmatched junction nucleotides: 10. Germline CDR1 is SGHKS and CDR2 is YYEKEE (reference sequence). The CDR3 region has the DNA TGTGCCAGCCCCGGAGGGACAGGAGTTACAGATACGCAGTATTTT. It is translated as CASPGGTGVTDTQYF.

The rearrangement uses TRBV5-4 and TRBJ2-3, with D possibly TRBD1 on 5 matching bases. V shed 3 bases and J shed 1 base, with 12 bases lying between them. The CDR3 is made up of 15 amino acids. In germline, CDR1 is SGHNT, CDR2 YYREEE (reference sequence). CDR3 DNA sequence: TGTGCCAGCAGCTCAGTACCGACAGGCACAGATACGCAGTATTTT. Translation gives CASSSVPTGTDTQYF.

The chain has TRBV5-1 and TRBJ2-3; TRBD2 agrees at 11 bases. V shed 4 bases and J 2 bases; nucleotides not matched to a gene: 9. This CDR3 region has 17 residues. Per the germline V gene, CDR1 is SGHRS and CDR2 is YFSETQ. CDR3 sequence reads: CASSPRLAGTPTDTQYF. CDR3 sequence (DNA): TGCGCCAGCAGCCCCCGACTAGCGGGGACCCCCACAGATACGCAGTATTTT.

This clone appeared a single time. This chain joins TRBV4-1 and TRBJ2-3; the match to TRBD1 covers 9 bases. The CDR3 covers 15 residues. Germline trimming cut 1 base from V and 3 bases from J; bases unmatched to any gene: 2. Germline loops: CDR1 MGHRA, CDR2 YSYEKL. This CDR3 is CASSQGQGDTDTQYF. CDR3 nucleotides: TGCGCCAGCAGCCAAGGACAGGGGGATACAGATACGCAGTATTTT.

The genes are TRBV27 and TRBJ2-3; D is ambiguous. Trimming removed 2 bases from V and 4 bases from J, with 7 bases in between. The length of the CDR3 is 13 residues. CDR1 is MNHEY and CDR2 is SMNVEV in the germline V gene (reference sequence). CDR3 residues: CASSLDAADTQYF. The CDR3 DNA reads as TGTGCCAGCAGTTTAGACGCGGCAGATACGCAGTATTTT.

This clone was counted a single time. V is TRBV3-1 (or the pseudogene TRBV3-2) and J is TRBJ1-6, with D perhaps matching TRBD1 (6 bases). The CDR3 runs to 18 residues. V lost 0 bases to trimming and J lost 2 bases, with 14 bases between them. CDR1 and CDR2 from the germline V gene are LGHDT and YNNKEL (reference sequence). The chain's CDR3 is CASSQDRQAVAYNSPLHF. The CDR3 nucleotides read TGTGCCAGCAGCCAAGATCGACAGGCCGTGGCCTATAATTCACCCCTCCACTTT.

The V call is TRBV19, the J call TRBJ1-2; D is undetermined. CDR1 LNHDA and CDR2 SQIVND come from the germline V gene (reference sequence). Trimming took off 3 bases at V and 1 base at J, with 12 bases between the two ends. This CDR3 comprises 15 residues. CDR3 in DNA: TGTGCCAGTAGTATCCCCGGCACAGTTAACTATGGCTACACCTTC. The encoded protein is CASSIPGTVNYGYTF.

This clone was seen only a few times. This rearrangement joins TRBV7-9 to TRBJ2-7; D gene ambiguous. CDR3 length: 12 amino acids. CDR1 SEHNR and CDR2 FQNEAQ come from the germline V gene (reference sequence). V was shortened by 4 bases and J by 1 base, with 5 bases between the two germline ends. The CDR3 sequence is CASSSVSYEQYF. CDR3 bases: TGTGCCAGCAGCTCCGTTTCCTACGAGCAGTACTTC.

This chain connects TRBV4-3 to TRBJ2-1, with 10 nucleotides matching TRBD1. CDR1 and CDR2 from the germline V gene are LGHNA and YSLEER. The CDR3 is 17 residues long. With V trimmed by 0 bases and J by 4 bases, 6 bases remained unmatched. Here the CDR3 reads CASSQDRGTGDYNEQFF. CDR3 in DNA: TGCGCCAGCAGCCAAGATAGAGGGACAGGGGATTACAATGAGCAGTTCTTC.

This clone was counted a single time. The genes are TRBV6-5 and TRBJ2-7; 9 bases map to TRBD1. V was clipped by 2 bases and J by 5 bases; unmatched bases: 4. CDR1 is MNHEY, CDR2 SVGAGI, per germline. The CDR3 extends over 14 amino acids. CDR3 nucleotide sequence: TGTGCCAGCAGTTACCCGGGACAGGGTAACGAGCAGTACTTC. Translating gives CASSYPGQGNEQYF.

This chain joins TRBV30 and TRBJ2-7, with a weak D call TRBD2 (6 bases). The germline CDR1 and CDR2 sequences are GTSNPN and SVGIG (reference sequence). This CDR3 spans 14 amino acids. Trimming stripped 0 bases from V and 3 bases from J, with 12 bases between. CDR3 nucleotide sequence: TGTGCCTGGAGTGTACTCGGACTAAACTACGAGCAGTACTTC. Amino acid sequence: CAWSVLGLNYEQYF.

The chain combines TRBV6-5 with TRBJ1-4; D not resolved. Per the germline V gene, CDR1 is MNHEY and CDR2 is SVGAGI. The length of the CDR3 is 13 residues. V lost 6 bases and J 8 bases, leaving 13 bases between the germline ends. CDR3 nucleotides: TGTGCCAGCAGGACGAACCCAGGCGAAAAACTGTTTTTT. Translated, it gives CASRTNPGEKLFF.

There are a few counts of this clone. The chain joins TRBV5-1 to TRBJ1-1; D remains unclear. The CDR3 runs to 13 residues. Germline loops: CDR1 SGHRS, CDR2 YFSETQ. V lost 1 base, J lost 0 bases, and 4 bases lay in between. The CDR3 reads CASSLIMNTEAFF. CDR3 nucleotides: TGCGCCAGCAGCTTGATCATGAACACTGAAGCTTTCTTT.

This sequence joins TRBV2 and TRBJ1-2; 8 nucleotides agree with TRBD1. With 7 bases clipped from V and 3 bases from J, the junction kept 4 bases outside the gene matches. Looked up from germline, CDR1 is SNHLY and CDR2 is FYNNEI. The CDR3 has 13 amino acids. DNA for the CDR3: TGTGCCAGCACCGCGACAGGGGACTATGGCTACACCTTC. It specifies CASTATGDYGYTF.

The chain combines TRBV19 with TRBJ2-6; 8 positions match TRBD1. J lost 3 bases, V lost 4 bases, and 11 bases had no gene match. Per the germline V gene, CDR1 is LNHDA and CDR2 is SQIVND (reference sequence). This CDR3 contains 18 residues. The DNA for the CDR3 is TGTGCCAGTAGTACCCCCGGGACAGGAACAATTGGGGCCAACGTCCTGACTTTC. Translation: CASSTPGTGTIGANVLTF. Full variable domain (missing parts from reference TRBV19 and TRBJ2-6): DGGITQSPKYLFRKEGQNVTLSCEQNLNHDAMYWYRQDPGQGLRLIYYSQIVNDFQKGDIAEGYSVSREKKESFPLTVTSAQKNPTAFYLCASSTPGTGTIGANVLTFGAGSRLTVL.

The gene calls are TRBV20-1 and TRBJ1-1, with D unclear. CDR1 DFQATT and CDR2 SNEGSKA come from the germline V gene (reference sequence). The germline V and J ends were trimmed by 6 bases and 4 bases, with 24 bases remaining between them. This CDR3 has 16 amino acids. CDR3 amino acids: CSASEGPPGFGTEAFF. The CDR3, as DNA: TGCAGTGCCAGTGAGGGTCCCCCGGGGTTTGGCACTGAAGCTTTCTTT.

The rearrangement links TRBV6-2 or TRBV6-3 to TRBJ1-5; D gene ambiguous. Trimming cost V 2 bases and J 5 bases, with 7 bases left between them. Germline-derived CDR1 and CDR2 are MNHEY and SVGEGT. The CDR3 spans 13 residues. CDR3 amino acids: CASSYLADQPQHF. DNA for the CDR3: TGTGCCAGCAGTTACCTGGCCGATCAGCCCCAGCATTTT.